These 7 T cell receptor beta chains came from one sample sequenced in a study of identical twins. TCRdb independently ran MiXCR on the 5' RACE reads; one entry per CDR3 protein. The profile shows about 920,000 distinct CDR3 sequences, over 9% of them singletons. This sample also belongs to another study, concerning yellow fever vaccine responses in identical twins.

The sample consisted of PBMCs. The receptor set was obtained from a woman between 18 and 29 years old in good health.

This chain links TRBV19 with TRBJ2-1; D is possibly TRBD1 (6 bases). Germline V gene data show CDR1 as LNHDA and CDR2 as SQIVND (reference sequence). V was shortened by 7 bases and J by 2 bases, with 18 bases between the two germline ends. The length of the CDR3 is 16 residues. The CDR3, as DNA: TGTGCCAGTACCCAGACAGGCGGGCATCCCTACAATGAGCAGTTCTTC. It codes for CASTQTGGHPYNEQFF.

The chain recombines TRBV24-1 with TRBJ2-1, with 11 bases fitting TRBD2. This CDR3 is built from 18 residues. V shed 4 bases, J shed 3 bases, and the junction held 10 bases outside the gene matches. CDR1 and CDR2 (germline): KGHDR, SFDVKD. The CDR3 sequence: CATSEYSGRASNYNEQFF. CDR3 DNA sequence: TGTGCCACCAGTGAATATAGCGGGAGGGCCAGTAACTACAATGAGCAGTTCTTC.

The chain couples TRBV20-1 to TRBJ1-2; 8 nucleotides align to TRBD1. J gave up 2 bases and V 0 bases, and 5 bases lay outside the gene matches. The germline V gene has CDR1 DFQATT and CDR2 SNEGSKA (reference sequence). This CDR3 comprises 15 residues. The CDR3 nucleotides read TGCAGTGCTAGAGATCCGGACAGGGAAAACTATGGCTACACCTTC. Translating gives CSARDPDRENYGYTF.

This clonotype was counted a few times. This chain connects TRBV7-8 to TRBJ1-6, with D uncertain. The CDR3 is 14 amino acids. CDR1 SGHVS and CDR2 FQNEAQ come from the germline V gene. Trimming left V 5 bases short and J 9 bases short, with 14 bases between. CDR3 sequence reads: CASSPTVEVSPLHF. CDR3 coding DNA: TGTGCCAGCAGCCCTACCGTGGAGGTTTCACCCCTCCACTTT.

The rearrangement uses TRBV28 and TRBJ1-2; weak D call: TRBD1 (5 bases). From germline, CDR1 is MDHEN and CDR2 SYDVKM. The CDR3 is 13 residues long. The ends were cut back, 2 bases at V and 7 bases at J, with 11 bases in the middle. The chain's CDR3 is CASSLRRQGGYTF. The CDR3 DNA follows: TGTGCCAGCAGTTTAAGGCGGCAGGGTGGCTACACCTTC.

The chain couples TRBV12-3 or TRBV12-4 to TRBJ2-7; TRBD2 matches at 7 bases. The length of the CDR3 is 15 residues. V was pared by 6 bases and J by 1 base, with 9 bases of the junction left unmatched. CDR3 DNA: TGTGCCAGCAGCCCGGGAGGACTGTCATCCTACGAGCAGTACTTC. Translated: CASSPGGLSSYEQYF.

This clonotype turned up a few times. The gene calls are TRBV28 and TRBJ1-1, with D uncertain. The germline V gene has CDR1 MDHEN and CDR2 SYDVKM. The CDR3 is 11 residues long. V dropped 6 bases and J dropped 13 bases, with 15 bases sitting between them. This CDR3 reads CASSPGRAVFF. As DNA, the CDR3 is TGTGCCAGCAGCCCCGGGAGGGCGGTTTTCTTT.